These 12 T cell receptor beta chains share one sample of origin, sequenced in a study of OX40 agonist ivuxolimab in advanced cancers. Libraries came from the immunoSEQ multiplex PCR assay. TCRdb retrieved this table from immuneACCESS and kept in-frame rearrangements only. Not all clones are present; in checked studies, unresolved V genes account for under half, and no reason is known for the remainder. Across this sample there are fewer than 35,000 clones, with roughly 81% seen only once. The ten largest clones capture around 20% of the sample. Sample: CD4+ or CD8+ T cells sorted from blood, taken in a trial of the OX40 agonist ivuxolimab. These receptors came from an adult with an advanced solid tumor such as melanoma, head and neck, liver or kidney cancer.

The V and J genes are TRBV10-1 and TRBJ1-1; 8 nucleotides line up with TRBD1. The V gene's germline CDR1 is WNHNN and CDR2 SYGVQD (reference sequence). J was trimmed by 5 bases and V by 6 bases; bases with no gene match: 8. The CDR3 is 14 amino acids. This CDR3 is CASSKDRVRTEAFF. CDR3 DNA sequence: TGCGCCAGCAGCAAGGACAGGGTTCGGACTGAAGCTTTCTTT.

This clone has just a few counts. The J gene is TRBJ2-1, the V gene TRBV5-1; 7 nucleotides align to TRBD1. The CDR3 consists of 15 residues. The trim removed 3 bases at V and 0 bases at J, leaving 3 bases unmatched. The V gene's germline CDR1 is SGHRS and CDR2 YFSETQ. The CDR3 sequence is CASSYRDSSYNEQFF. As DNA, the CDR3 is TGCGCCAGCAGCTACCGGGACAGCTCCTACAATGAGCAGTTCTTC.

This rearrangement joins TRBV2 to TRBJ2-3; D gene uncertain. The V end was cut by 4 bases, the J end by 2 bases, with 4 bases between. CDR1 is SNHLY and CDR2 is FYNNEI in the germline V gene. The CDR3 has 12 residues. The CDR3 spells CASSGVTDTQYF. CDR3 DNA sequence: TGTGCCAGCAGTGGGGTCACAGATACGCAGTATTTT.

V is TRBV7-9 and J is TRBJ2-3; 7 bases match TRBD1. The CDR3 extends over 13 amino acids. Losses at the gene ends were 6 bases for V and 7 bases for J; bases not matched to a gene: 7. The germline V gene encodes CDR1 SEHNR and CDR2 FQNEAQ (reference sequence). CDR3 in DNA: TGTGCCAGCAGGTCTCAGGGGGTGCATACGCAGTATTTT. Translated: CASRSQGVHTQYF.

The rearrangement uses TRBV7-3 and TRBJ2-5; D unclear. The CDR3 runs 13 residues. V lost 6 bases and J 2 bases, leaving 10 bases between the germline ends. Germline CDR1 and CDR2: SGHTA and FQGTGA. As DNA, the CDR3 is TGTGCCAGCAGTCCAGGACGTCAAGAGACCCAGTACTTC. It codes for CASSPGRQETQYF.

This clone was observed a single time. CDR3 in amino acids: CASSRTGTSKNEQFF. The CDR3 nucleotides are TGTGCCAGCAGCCGGACCGGGACTAGTAAGAATGAGCAGTTCTTC. V is TRBV4-2 and J is TRBJ2-1, with 8 nucleotides matching TRBD2. Unmatched junction bases numbered 9, after V lost 4 bases and J lost 7 bases. From germline, CDR1 is LGHNA and CDR2 YNFKEQ. CDR3 length equals 15 residues.

This chain connects TRBV29-1 to TRBJ2-7; 11 bases match TRBD1. Germline CDR1 is SQVTM and CDR2 is ANQGSEA. The J segment lost 3 bases and the V segment lost 0 bases, leaving 4 bases of the junction unmatched. The CDR3 is 15 amino acids. CDR3 residues: CSVEDLGTGGYEQYF. The CDR3 DNA follows: TGCAGCGTTGAAGATCTAGGGACAGGGGGCTACGAGCAGTACTTC.

This chain joins TRBV5-1 and TRBJ2-5, with D hard to call. This CDR3 is 11 amino acids long. Trimming removed 1 base from V and 2 bases from J, with 0 bases in between. The V gene's germline CDR1 is SGHRS and CDR2 YFSETQ. The CDR3 region is CASSLQETQYF. CDR3 DNA sequence: TGCGCCAGCAGCTTGCAAGAGACCCAGTACTTC.

This sequence joins TRBV2 and TRBJ1-1; maybe TRBD1 (5 bases). Germline assignment: CDR1 SNHLY and CDR2 FYNNEI. The CDR3 contains 14 residues. Trimming cost V 5 bases and J 0 bases, with 10 bases left between them. The CDR3 bases are TGTGCCAGCAGTTTAGGGGTTATGAACACTGAAGCTTTCTTT. Translated: CASSLGVMNTEAFF.

CDR3 nucleotide sequence: TGTGCCAGCAGTTTTCTTCTAACGGGTAGCGGGATAGGCAATGAGCAGTTCTTC. The encoded protein is CASSFLLTGSGIGNEQFF. The V and J genes are TRBV28 and TRBJ2-1; TRBD2 matches at 8 bases. V lost 3 bases, J lost 6 bases, and 16 bases stayed unmatched. This CDR3 comprises 18 residues. The V gene's germline CDR1 is MDHEN and CDR2 SYDVKM.

This clone has only one observation. The chain joins TRBV7-3 to TRBJ2-1; TRBD2 aligns across 9 bases. CDR3 size: 18 residues. V was clipped by 3 bases and J by 8 bases; unmatched bases: 17. Germline V gene data show CDR1 as SGHTA and CDR2 as FQGTGA. CDR3 bases: TGTGCCAGCAGCTTGTGGGTTTCAATAGCGGGAGAAGCCTATGAGCAGTTCTTC. This sequence encodes CASSLWVSIAGEAYEQFF.

The genes are TRBV5-5 and TRBJ2-2; weak D call: TRBD1 (6 bases). Germline CDR1 SGHKS, CDR2 YYEKEE (reference sequence). Between the trimmed V and J ends, which lost 1 base and 4 bases, there was a span of 14 bases. This CDR3 has 16 residues. The CDR3 bases are TGTGCCAGCAGCTTGACAGGGTTGCGGAGCACCGGGGAGCTGTTTTTT. It codes for CASSLTGLRSTGELFF. The entire variable domain, with the rest obtained from reference TRBV5-5 and TRBJ2-2, is as follows: DAGVTQSPTHLIKTRGQQVTLRCSPISGHKSVSWYQQVLGQGPQFIFQYYEKEERGRGNFPDRFSARQFPNYSSELNVNALLLGDSALYLCASSLTGLRSTGELFFGEGSRLTVL.